The 14 T cell receptor beta chains in this list originate from one sample, sequenced in a study of cytomegalovirus exposure and HLA in healthy donors. Primers included in the PCR were 60 Vbeta and 13 Jbeta primers. Some clones are missing from TCRdb's copy, which holds only in-frame ones; the method was immunoSEQ multiplex PCR. The sample lists under 100,000 clones, roughly 9.1% seen once, with around 24% in the top ten. Sequencing input: PBMCs. These TCRs come from a man aged 55 to 69 in good health and CMV-seropositive.

A few counts support this clone. The gene calls are TRBV11-2 and TRBJ2-1, with a tentative D call TRBD2 (6 bases). The germline V gene has CDR1 SGHAT and CDR2 FQNNGV. The germline V and J ends were trimmed by 8 bases and 1 base, with 12 bases remaining between them. The CDR3 totals 14 residues. The CDR3 protein is CASSRESSYNEQFF. The DNA of the CDR3 is TGTGCCAGCTCCCGGGAGAGTTCCTACAATGAGCAGTTCTTC.

The sample holds a few counts of this clone. This chain connects TRBV6-6 to TRBJ1-4, with D unclear. The ends were cut back, 5 bases at V and 6 bases at J, with 16 bases in the middle. Germline assignment: CDR1 MNHNY and CDR2 SVGAGI (reference sequence). The CDR3 sequence is 15 residues long. This CDR3 is CASSPGKRWDEKLFF. CDR3 bases: TGTGCCAGCAGTCCCGGAAAGCGGTGGGATGAAAAACTGTTTTTT.

The chain links TRBV7-3 to TRBJ2-1; 10 bases line up with TRBD2. The germline V gene encodes CDR1 SGHTA and CDR2 FQGTGA. The CDR3 is 15 residues long. V gave up 7 bases and J gave up 5 bases; unmatched junction bases: 8. The chain's CDR3 is CASNTGLAYDNEQFF. The CDR3 bases are TGTGCCAGCAACACGGGACTAGCGTATGACAATGAGCAGTTCTTC.

This clone occurred a few times. The rearrangement uses TRBV9 and TRBJ1-4; the D is unclear. Trimming took off 0 bases at V and 2 bases at J, with 8 bases between the two ends. Germline V CDR1 and CDR2: SGDLS, YYNGEE. The CDR3 loop spans 15 amino acids. This chain's CDR3 is CASSVDLATNEKLFF. The CDR3 bases are TGTGCCAGCAGCGTAGATCTGGCTACTAATGAAAAACTGTTTTTT.

This clone was counted between two and nine times. The chain couples TRBV2 to TRBJ2-2; 7 positions match TRBD2. The V and J ends lost 6 bases and 0 bases, in that order; junction bases with no gene match: 7. The CDR3 covers 16 residues. Germline V gene sequence: CDR1 SNHLY, CDR2 FYNNEI. CDR3 DNA: TGTGCCAGCAGACTCGATGGGAGGGCGAACACCGGGGAGCTGTTTTTT. Its protein is CASRLDGRANTGELFF.

This clone was observed a few times. The J gene is TRBJ1-1, the V gene TRBV4-1; a weak D match, TRBD1 (5 bases). V lost 2 bases and J lost 6, with 19 bases in between. This CDR3 is 16 amino acids long. Germline values: CDR1 MGHRA, CDR2 YSYEKL. CDR3 nucleotide sequence: TGCGCCAGCAGCCAAAGCCCTGGGGTTAAAGGGGCTGAAGCTTTCTTT. This gives the protein CASSQSPGVKGAEAFF.

A few counts support this clone. This chain connects TRBV6-6 to TRBJ1-4; 9 bases agree with TRBD1. The CDR3 has 15 residues. Germline V lookup: CDR1 MNHNY, CDR2 SVGAGI (reference sequence). V lost 2 bases and J lost 7; bases outside the gene matches: 5. The CDR3 reads CASSYQQGAAEKLFF. CDR3 bases: TGTGCCAGCAGTTACCAACAGGGGGCAGCTGAAAAACTGTTTTTT.

This clone appeared a few times. The chain is built from TRBV5-1 and TRBJ1-5; D gene unclear. CDR3 length: 16 residues. CDR1 is SGHRS and CDR2 is YFSETQ in the germline V gene. V gave up 0 bases and J gave up 7 bases, with 17 bases separating them. In DNA form, the CDR3 reads TGCGCCAGCAGCTTGGATCCAGGCAATACGGTCCAGCCCCAGCATTTT. It codes for CASSLDPGNTVQPQHF.

The V gene is TRBV29-1, the J gene TRBJ2-2; D possibly corresponds to TRBD1 (5 bases). The ends were cut back, 4 bases at V and 2 bases at J, with 8 bases in the middle. Germline CDR1 and CDR2: SQVTM and ANQGSEA. The CDR3 contains 13 residues. The CDR3 nucleotides are TGCAGCGTTGGGGGCACAAACACCGGGGAGCTGTTTTTT. It translates to CSVGGTNTGELFF.

This clone was observed a handful of times. The chain uses TRBV9 and TRBJ2-4, with 8 bases fitting TRBD1. There are 14 residues in the CDR3. The trim removed 4 bases at V and 6 bases at J, leaving 6 bases unmatched. Germline V lookup: CDR1 SGDLS, CDR2 YYNGEE. The CDR3 loop is CASSLSDRGNIQYF. Here the CDR3 DNA reads TGTGCCAGCAGCTTGTCAGACAGGGGAAACATTCAGTACTTC. The full variable domain, with the rest looked up from reference TRBV9 and TRBJ2-4, is DSGVTQTPKHLITATGQRVTLRCSPRSGDLSVYWYQQSLDQGLQFLIQYYNGEERAKGNILERFSAQQFPDLHSELNLSSLELGDSALYFCASSLSDRGNIQYFGAGTRLSVL.

In nucleotides, the CDR3 is TGTGCCAGCAGTTCCCCCGGGACCTACGAGCAGTACTTC. Its protein product is CASSSPGTYEQYF. The chain uses TRBV6-5 and TRBJ2-7, with D possibly being TRBD2 (5 bases). The V gene lost 4 bases and the J gene lost 2 bases, with 9 bases spanning the gap. CDR1 and CDR2 (germline): MNHEY, SVGAGI. The CDR3 spans 13 residues.

The rearrangement joins TRBV7-3 to TRBJ1-1, with D perhaps matching TRBD1 (5 bases). The V end was cut by 2 bases, the J end by 3 bases, with 7 bases between. This CDR3 is 13 amino acids long. Germline CDR1 SGHTA, CDR2 FQGTGA. The CDR3 DNA follows: TGTGCCAGCAGCTTAGGGGGGGACACTGAAGCTTTCTTT. Amino acids: CASSLGGDTEAFF.

This clone has only a few counts. The genes are TRBV2 and TRBJ2-3; TRBD1 aligns across 7 bases. Looked up from germline, CDR1 is SNHLY and CDR2 is FYNNEI. The ends lost 1 base at V and 2 bases at J; junction bases unmatched: 3. The CDR3 is made up of 15 amino acids. The CDR3 is CASSEVGQTTDTQYF. CDR3 DNA sequence: TGTGCCAGCAGTGAAGTGGGACAGACCACAGATACGCAGTATTTT.

This chain links TRBV28 with TRBJ1-4; D is perhaps TRBD1 (6 bases). CDR1 is MDHEN and CDR2 is SYDVKM in the germline V gene. Trimming cost V 5 bases and J 5 bases, with 21 bases left between them. The CDR3 is 17 residues long. For the CDR3, the DNA is TGTGCCAGCAGTGAGAACCTAGGCGGGCAGGGGAATGAAAAACTGTTTTTT. Protein product: CASSENLGGQGNEKLFF.